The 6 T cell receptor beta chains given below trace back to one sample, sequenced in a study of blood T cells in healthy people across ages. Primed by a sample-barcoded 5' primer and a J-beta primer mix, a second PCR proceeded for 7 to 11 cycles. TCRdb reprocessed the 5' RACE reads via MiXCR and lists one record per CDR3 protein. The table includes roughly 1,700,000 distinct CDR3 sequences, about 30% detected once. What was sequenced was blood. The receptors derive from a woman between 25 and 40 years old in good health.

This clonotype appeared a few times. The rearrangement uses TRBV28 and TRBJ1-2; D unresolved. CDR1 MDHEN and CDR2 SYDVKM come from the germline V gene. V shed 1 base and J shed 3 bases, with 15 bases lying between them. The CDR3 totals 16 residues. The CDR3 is CASSLSFIGVDYGYTF. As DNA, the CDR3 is TGTGCCAGCAGTTTATCGTTCATCGGGGTTGACTATGGCTACACCTTC.

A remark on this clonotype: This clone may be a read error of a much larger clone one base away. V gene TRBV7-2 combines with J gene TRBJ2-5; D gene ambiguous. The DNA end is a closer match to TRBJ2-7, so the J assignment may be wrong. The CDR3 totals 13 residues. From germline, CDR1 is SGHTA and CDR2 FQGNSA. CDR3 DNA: TGTGCCAGCAGCCCTCAAAGTGGTCGCGAGCAGTACTTC. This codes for CASSPQSGREQYF.

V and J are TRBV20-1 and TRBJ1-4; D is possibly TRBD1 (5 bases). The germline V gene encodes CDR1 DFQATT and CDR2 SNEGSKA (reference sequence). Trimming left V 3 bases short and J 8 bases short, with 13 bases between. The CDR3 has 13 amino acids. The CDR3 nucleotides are TGCAGTGCTAGCTCGGAGGGGTGGGAAAAACTGTTTTTT. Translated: CSASSEGWEKLFF.

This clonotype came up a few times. The CDR3 coding sequence is TGTGCCAGGAAAGGACAGGGGGCGGTCAATGAGCAGTTCTTC. Translating gives CARKGQGAVNEQFF. The chain recombines TRBV7-7 with TRBJ2-1, with 11 bases that match TRBD1. The germline gives CDR1 SSHAT, CDR2 FNYEAQ (reference sequence). After removal of 9 bases from V and 6 bases from J, the junction contained 7 bases not matched to a gene. The length of the CDR3 is 14 residues.

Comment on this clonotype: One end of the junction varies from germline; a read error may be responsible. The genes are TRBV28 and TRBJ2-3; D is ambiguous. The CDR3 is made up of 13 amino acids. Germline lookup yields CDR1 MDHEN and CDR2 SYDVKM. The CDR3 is CAGSLRVTDTQYF. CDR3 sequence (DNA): TGTGCCGGCAGTTTAAGGGTCACAGATACGCAGTATTTT.

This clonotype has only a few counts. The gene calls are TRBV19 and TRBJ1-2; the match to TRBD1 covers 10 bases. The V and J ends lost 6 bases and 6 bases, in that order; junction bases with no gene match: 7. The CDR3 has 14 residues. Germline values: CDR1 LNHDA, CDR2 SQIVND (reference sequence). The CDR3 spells CASSPGQGSNGYTF. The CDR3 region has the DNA TGTGCCAGTAGCCCGGGACAGGGGTCCAATGGCTACACCTTC.